This entry describes one TCR beta chain. This sample was taken from a study of blood T cell repertoires in COVID-19. Turning to the study itself: Italy, Spain and the United States were the sources of the convalescent and acute COVID-19 samples. Sources were T cells, B-cell-depleted T cells, or PBMCs; the material itself was cDNA or gDNA.

V was clipped by 2 bases and J by 4 bases; unmatched bases: 4. Germline loops: CDR1 MNHEY, CDR2 SVGAGI. CDR3 size: 16 residues. Per the study methods: Reference gene primer amplification gave nucleated cell count estimates. Profiled with immunoSEQ multiplex PCR; TCRdb holds only in-frame clones, not every one. V and J calls and clone size are copied from that table; D and trimming were computed from the DNA. The table lists 250,000 to 300,000 clones, less than 90% of them singletons, with roughly 4.6% in the top ten. This chain uses TRBV6-5 with TRBJ2-1, with 11 bases fitting TRBD2. The source material was peripheral blood. This TCR was sampled from a man aged 60 to 75 who had recovered from COVID-19. CDR3 DNA: TGTGCCAGCAGTTACGGGACTAGCGGAAGTTACAATGAGCAGTTCTTC. Translation: CASSYGTSGSYNEQFF.